The clone carrying this T cell receptor (beta chain) was seen a handful of times. The antigen is undetermined. This sample was taken from a study of T cells after yellow fever vaccination. Overall study context: Fractions containing few cells were prepared with SMART-Seq v4 Ultra Low Input. The study, taken as a whole, reports: Researchers report a weaker secondary response that nonetheless peaked faster, day 5 versus 15. Subsequent booster samples again held most clones from primary vaccination (just under 98% CD4, about 90% CD8).

One entry per CDR3 protein results from TCRdb running MiXCR on the 5' RACE reads. This sample yields a few hundred thousand distinct CDR3 sequences, of which roughly 3.9% are seen a single time; roughly 25% belongs to the top ten. Germline V gene data show CDR1 as SGHTA and CDR2 as FQGNSA. V dropped 0 bases and J dropped 9 bases, with 12 bases sitting between them. The CDR3 totals 15 residues. This sequence joins TRBV7-2 and TRBJ1-6; D ambiguous. The source is a man between 18 and 29 years old who received the YFV17D yellow fever vaccine. The sample was PBMCs, taken 5 days after the yellow fever booster vaccination. CDR3 sequence: CASSLAEVIGSPLHF. The CDR3 DNA reads as TGTGCCAGCAGCTTAGCGGAGGTTATCGGTTCACCCCTCCACTTT.